This TCR beta chain was sequenced in a study of OX40 agonist ivuxolimab in advanced cancers. Study in general: Three individuals attained partial responses, comprising one hepatocellular carcinoma case and two cutaneous melanoma cases. Study-wide results and caveats: CD4+ and CD8+ T cells in blood underwent clonal expansion by week 6 at 0.1 to 3.0 mg/kg. Expanded clones were, on average, more numerous in CD8+ T cells than in CD4+.

The V segment lost 2 bases and the J segment 2 bases; nucleotides outside the gene matches: 2. The CDR3 is 14 amino acids. Germline V CDR1 and CDR2: SGHRS, YFSETQ. Measured with immunoSEQ multiplex PCR; TCRdb has only the in-frame clones, and not every one. Here the sample spans about 89,000 clones, approximately 90% being singletons. Concerning this clone: The antigen is unknown.

Blood was sampled at baseline, cycle 4 day 1, and cycle 7 day 1. This rearrangement joins TRBV5-1 to TRBJ1-1, with 8 bases aligning to TRBD1. This sequence was found in an adult with an advanced solid tumor such as melanoma, head and neck, liver or kidney cancer. The sample was CD4+ or CD8+ T cells sorted from blood, taken in a trial of the OX40 agonist ivuxolimab. The CDR3 loop reads CASSFGQGNTEAFF. The CDR3 DNA reads as TGCGCCAGCAGCTTTGGACAGGGAAACACTGAAGCTTTCTTT.